The 25 T cell receptor beta chains presented below share a single source sample, sequenced in a study. TCRdb analysed the 5' RACE reads with MiXCR anew, one entry per CDR3 protein. The sample yields roughly 55,000 distinct CDR3 sequences, approximately 25% seen once. The source material was tumor-infiltrating naive CD4+ T cells sorted from the breast tumor. The subset: naive CD4+ T cells, CD4+CD45RA+CD25-. These receptors came from a female donor with breast cancer.

V usage is TRBV6-1 and J usage is TRBJ2-5; TRBD2 matches 15 bases. The germline V gene encodes CDR1 MNHNS and CDR2 SASEGT. This CDR3 is built from 17 residues. V lost 4 bases to trimming and J lost 1 base; unmatched junction nucleotides: 4. CDR3 sequence (DNA): TGTGCCAGCAGTGGGACTAGCGGGAGGGCCTTCCAAGAGACCCAGTACTTC. This encodes CASSGTSGRAFQETQYF.

The DNA of the CDR3 is TGCGCCAGCAGCTTGGGGTCCGGGAACGGCTACACCTTC. Translated, it gives CASSLGSGNGYTF. This rearrangement joins TRBV5-1 to TRBJ1-2; no reliable D call. The CDR3 has 13 amino acids. Germline CDR1 and CDR2: SGHRS and YFSETQ. V lost 0 bases to trimming and J lost 8 bases, with 11 bases between them. The entire variable domain, with the rest obtained from reference TRBV5-1 and TRBJ1-2, is as follows: KAGVTQTPRYLIKTRGQQVTLSCSPISGHRSVSWYQQTPGQGLQFLFEYFSETQRNKGNFPGRFSGRQFSNSRSEMNVSTLELGDSALYLCASSLGSGNGYTFGSGTRLTVV.

This clonotype showed up just a few times. The rearrangement links TRBV20-1 to TRBJ2-1, with D unclear. Germline CDR1 and CDR2: DFQATT and SNEGSKA (reference sequence). Trimming took 0 bases from V and 0 from J, leaving 9 bases between them. The CDR3 is 15 residues long. CDR3 DNA: TGCAGTGCTAGAGAAGGCGGAAGCTCCTACAATGAGCAGTTCTTC. This codes for CSAREGGSSYNEQFF.

This clonotype has just a few counts. This chain's CDR3 is CASSFLIAGVHNEQFF. The CDR3 DNA is TGTGCCAGCAGCTTTCTAATAGCGGGAGTCCACAATGAGCAGTTCTTC. This chain connects TRBV5-4 to TRBJ2-1; 9 nucleotides line up with TRBD2. The CDR3 is 16 residues long. V dropped 2 bases and J dropped 5; count of bases not matched to a gene: 8. The V gene's germline CDR1 is SGHNT and CDR2 YYREEE (reference sequence). Supplemented by reference TRBV5-4 and TRBJ2-1, the full variable domain reads ETGVTQSPTHLIKTRGQQVTLRCSSQSGHNTVSWYQQALGQGPQFIFQYYREEENGRGNFPPRFSGLQFPNYSSELNVNALELDDSALYLCASSFLIAGVHNEQFFGPGTRLTVL.

This clonotype has a count of ten or more. The chain carries TRBV5-1 and TRBJ2-5, with D tentatively TRBD2 (6 bases). V was clipped by 4 bases and J by 2 bases, with 12 bases between them. Germline V gene sequence: CDR1 SGHRS, CDR2 YFSETQ. CDR3 length: 14 amino acids. The CDR3: CASSPWDLQETQYF. DNA for the CDR3: TGCGCCAGCAGCCCATGGGACTTACAAGAGACCCAGTACTTC.

This clonotype occurred a few times. A much larger clone sits a single nucleotide away, making a read error possible. The chain links TRBV2 to TRBJ1-1; TRBD1 agrees at 7 bases. Per the germline V gene, CDR1 is SNHLY and CDR2 is FYNNEI. The CDR3 contains 13 residues. CDR3 region: CTSTRTGNTEAFF. CDR3 DNA: TGTACCAGCACTAGGACAGGGAACACTGAAGCTTTCTTT.

This clonotype has more than one count but fewer than ten. V gene TRBV27 combines with J gene TRBJ2-7; TRBD2 might be the D (5 bases). The CDR3 sequence is 15 residues long. Germline V CDR1 and CDR2: MNHEY, SMNVEV (reference sequence). V was shortened by 6 bases and J by 1 base, with 16 bases between the two germline ends. The DNA of the CDR3 is TGTGCCAGCAGAAGAGACCGGGGATCTTCCTACGAGCAGTACTTC. Its translation is CASRRDRGSSYEQYF.

This clonotype was seen a single time. A read error may account for a junction end that differs from germline. V gene TRBV4-3 combines with J gene TRBJ2-1, with D hard to call. The CDR3 runs 14 residues. CDR1 LGHNA and CDR2 YSLEER come from the germline V gene. The CDR3 bases are TGTGCCAGCAGCCCCGACCGGGCGGACAATGAGCAGTTCTTC. This sequence encodes CASSPDRADNEQFF.

The sample holds a few counts of this clonotype. The V call is TRBV6-6, the J call TRBJ1-5; weak D call: TRBD1 (5 bases). This CDR3 region has 17 residues. Germline V CDR1 and CDR2: MNHNY, SVGAGI (reference sequence). V was shortened by 8 bases and J by 0 bases, with 20 bases between the two germline ends. The DNA for the CDR3 is TGTGCCAGCCAGCCCCGGGGCACACAAGTTAGCAATCAGCCCCAGCATTTT. It yields the protein CASQPRGTQVSNQPQHF.

This clonotype was seen only a few times. CDR3 in DNA: TGTGCCAGCAGTACGTGGACTAGTCTGGAGCAGTACTTC. Translation gives CASSTWTSLEQYF. This rearrangement joins TRBV25-1 to TRBJ2-7; 7 positions agree with TRBD2. The CDR3 has 13 residues. Trimming took 5 bases from V and 7 from J; bases not matched to a gene: 8. Germline values: CDR1 MGHDK, CDR2 SYGVNS.

Remarks on this clonotype: This clone may be a read error of a much larger clone one base away. The chain is built from TRBV9 and TRBJ2-5, with a tentative D call TRBD1 (6 bases). This CDR3 is 14 amino acids long. CDR1 and CDR2 (germline): SGDLS, YYNGEE. Deletions cut 4 bases from V and 7 bases from J, with 17 bases between. The CDR3 nucleotides are TGTGCCAGCAGCCCAGGGGCCTGGAGAGGGACCCAGTACTTC. The encoded protein is CASSPGAWRGTQYF.

V usage is TRBV5-1 and J usage is TRBJ2-7; no definite D call. Germline-derived CDR1 and CDR2 are SGHRS and YFSETQ. This CDR3 contains 14 residues. V was trimmed by 6 bases and J by 0 bases, leaving 13 bases between them. CDR3 in amino acids: CASNLGYSSYEQYF. The CDR3 region has the DNA TGCGCCAGCAATCTGGGCTACAGCTCCTACGAGCAGTACTTC.

As regards this clonotype: No conserved phenylalanine or tryptophan is present at the end of the CDR3, so a read error is the likely explanation. This sequence joins TRBV6-2 or TRBV6-3 and TRBJ1-4; TRBD1 matches at 7 bases. Trimming removed 5 bases from V and 7 bases from J; junction bases left unmatched: 10. Germline-derived CDR1 and CDR2 are MNHEY and SVGEGT. The CDR3 is 15 amino acids. The DNA of the CDR3 is TGTGCCAGCAGTACCAGGGACAGCTCTTCTGAAAAACTGTTTTCT. Protein: CASSTRDSSSEKLFS.

The chain joins TRBV20-1 to TRBJ2-1, with TRBD1 matching 11 bases. V lost 1 base and J lost 6; bases outside the gene matches: 2. Per the germline V gene, CDR1 is DFQATT and CDR2 is SNEGSKA (reference sequence). The CDR3 length is 14 residues. The CDR3 sequence: CSARAGTGGNEQFF. The DNA for the CDR3 is TGCAGTGCTAGAGCTGGGACAGGGGGCAATGAGCAGTTCTTC.

The chain combines TRBV28 with TRBJ1-3; D is possibly TRBD1 (5 bases). The CDR3 totals 13 residues. Between the trimmed V and J ends, which lost 3 bases and 2 bases, there was a span of 5 bases. Germline V gives CDR1 MDHEN, CDR2 SYDVKM. DNA of the CDR3: TGTGCCAGCAGTTTGGGGGCTGGAAACACCATATATTTT. Amino acids: CASSLGAGNTIYF. The full variable domain, with the rest looked up from reference TRBV28 and TRBJ1-3, is DVKVTQSSRYLVKRTGEKVFLECVQDMDHENMFWYRQDPGLGLRLIYFSYDVKMKEKGDIPEGYSVSREKKERFSLILESASTNQTSMYLCASSLGAGNTIYFGEGSWLTVV.

This clonotype was counted between two and nine times. The chain links TRBV20-1 to TRBJ1-1; 9 nucleotides match TRBD1. Trimming at V came to 0 bases and at J to 6 bases, leaving 5 bases not matched to a gene. Looked up from germline, CDR1 is DFQATT and CDR2 is SNEGSKA (reference sequence). There are 14 residues in the CDR3. The DNA of the CDR3 is TGCAGTGCTAGAGACGGACAGGGGCTTTCTGAAGCTTTCTTT. Its protein is CSARDGQGLSEAFF.

This clonotype was observed a few times. The V gene is TRBV11-2, the J gene TRBJ2-7; 11 bases match TRBD2. This CDR3 is built from 17 residues. Per the germline V gene, CDR1 is SGHAT and CDR2 is FQNNGV. After removal of 5 bases from V and 2 bases from J, the junction contained 11 bases not matched to a gene. Here the CDR3 DNA reads TGTGCCAGCAGCCCCGAGGCCGGGACTAGCGGAACCTACGAGCAGTACTTC. It is translated as CASSPEAGTSGTYEQYF.

CDR3 sequence reads: CAWRAGGWTDTQYF. The DNA for the CDR3 is TGTGCCTGGAGGGCAGGTGGTTGGACAGATACGCAGTATTTT. The chain links TRBV30 to TRBJ2-3; D call uncertain. The CDR3 extends over 14 amino acids. Germline CDR1 GTSNPN, CDR2 SVGIG (reference sequence). Trimming took 3 bases from V and 3 from J, leaving 13 bases between them.

This clonotype has only a few counts. The V gene is TRBV20-1, the J gene TRBJ1-5; no firm D call. Germline CDR1 reads DFQATT; CDR2 reads SNEGSKA (reference sequence). The length of the CDR3 is 13 residues. V lost 6 bases to trimming and J lost 3 bases, with 12 bases between them. Here the CDR3 DNA reads TGCAGTGCCCCGTGGCAGGTCAATCAGCCCCAGCATTTT. The encoded protein is CSAPWQVNQPQHF.

The chain is built from TRBV20-1 and TRBJ2-6; no firm D call. Germline V lookup: CDR1 DFQATT, CDR2 SNEGSKA (reference sequence). Trimming took off 3 bases at V and 0 bases at J, with 9 bases between the two ends. There are 15 residues in the CDR3. In DNA, the CDR3 is TGCAGTGCTAGCAGGCCCGTCTCTGGGGCCAACGTCCTGACTTTC. It codes for CSASRPVSGANVLTF.

The chain recombines TRBV20-1 with TRBJ2-2; 11 bases map to TRBD2. The CDR3 extends over 16 amino acids. Germline V gene lookup returns CDR1 DFQATT and CDR2 SNEGSKA (reference sequence). Trimming removed 0 bases from V and 2 bases from J; junction bases left unmatched: 2. CDR3 nucleotide sequence: TGCAGTGCTAGAGACCTAGCGGGGGGAAACACCGGGGAGCTGTTTTTT. Translated: CSARDLAGGNTGELFF.

The sample holds a few counts of this clonotype. An end of the junction does not agree with germline; a read error may underlie this. This chain's CDR3 is CASSKDHNYGYTF. As DNA, the CDR3 is TGTGCCAGCAGCAAAGACCACAACTATGGCTACACCTTC. The rearrangement joins TRBV3-1 to TRBJ1-2; D gene uncertain. The CDR3 totals 13 residues. CDR1 and CDR2 (germline): LGHDT, YNNKEL (reference sequence).

This clonotype turned up a few times. The chain joins TRBV2 to TRBJ2-7; no firm D call. This CDR3 spans 15 amino acids. The germline V gene has CDR1 SNHLY and CDR2 FYNNEI. Trimming took 4 bases from V and 6 from J, leaving 19 bases between them. The CDR3: CASSADRLPPVEQYF. CDR3 bases: TGTGCCAGCAGTGCTGACCGCCTCCCCCCGGTCGAGCAGTACTTC. The variable domain in full, completed from reference TRBV2 and TRBJ2-7, reads EPEVTQTPSHQVTQMGQEVILRCVPISNHLYFYWYRQILGQKVEFLVSFYNNEISEKSEIFDDQFSVERPDGSNFTLKIRSTKLEDSAMYFCASSADRLPPVEQYFGPGTRLTVT.

The chain is built from TRBV2 and TRBJ2-2, with 8 bases matching TRBD2. Germline V gene data show CDR1 as SNHLY and CDR2 as FYNNEI. Unmatched junction bases numbered 9, after V lost 6 bases and J lost 3 bases. The CDR3 spans 16 residues. This CDR3 reads CASRLTSERDTGELFF. CDR3 sequence (DNA): TGTGCCAGCAGACTGACTAGCGAGAGAGACACCGGGGAGCTGTTTTTT.

The chain is built from TRBV5-1 and TRBJ2-7; 10 bases are a match to TRBD2. The CDR3 is made up of 15 amino acids. Germline V gene sequence: CDR1 SGHRS, CDR2 YFSETQ. The ends lost 5 bases at V and 7 bases at J; junction bases unmatched: 12. CDR3 in DNA: TGCGCCAGCAGTTACGATGGGCTAGCGGGAGAAGAGCAGTACTTC. Amino acid sequence: CASSYDGLAGEEQYF.